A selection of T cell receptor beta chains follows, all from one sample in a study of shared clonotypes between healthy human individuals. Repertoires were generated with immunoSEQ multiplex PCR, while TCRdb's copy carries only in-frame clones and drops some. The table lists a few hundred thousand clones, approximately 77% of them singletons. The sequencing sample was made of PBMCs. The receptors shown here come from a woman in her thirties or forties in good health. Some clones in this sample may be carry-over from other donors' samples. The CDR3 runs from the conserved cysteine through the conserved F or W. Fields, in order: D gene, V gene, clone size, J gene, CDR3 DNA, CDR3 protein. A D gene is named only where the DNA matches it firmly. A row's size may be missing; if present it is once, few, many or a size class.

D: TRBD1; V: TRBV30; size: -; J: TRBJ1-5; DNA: TGTGCCTGGAGTGCCTCAGGGGGGTGGGTTAGCAATCAGCCCCAGCATTTT; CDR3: CAWSASGGWVSNQPQHF
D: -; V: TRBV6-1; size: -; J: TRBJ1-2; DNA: TGTGCCACCCGACTGGGCTATGGCTACACCTTC; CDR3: CATRLGYGYTF
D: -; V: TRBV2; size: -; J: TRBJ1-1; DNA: TGTGCCAGCAGTGTTATAGAGAACACTGAAGCTTTCTTT; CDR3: CASSVIENTEAFF
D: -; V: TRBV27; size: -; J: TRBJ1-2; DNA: TGTGCCAGCAGTTTATTTCCAGGGTCGAACTATGGCTACACCTTC; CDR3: CASSLFPGSNYGYTF
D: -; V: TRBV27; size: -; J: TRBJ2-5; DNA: TGTGCCAGCAGTTTATCGAGTTGGGAAGAGACCCAGTACTTC; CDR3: CASSLSSWEETQYF
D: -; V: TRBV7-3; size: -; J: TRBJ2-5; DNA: TGTGCCAGCACCCGGCGACTTAGCGGAACCCTCCAAGAGACCCAGTACTTC; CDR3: CASTRRLSGTLQETQYF
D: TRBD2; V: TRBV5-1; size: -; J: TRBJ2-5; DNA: TGCGCCAGTAGGAGGGCTAGCGGGTTTCTGGAGACCCAGTACTTC; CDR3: CASRRASGFLETQYF
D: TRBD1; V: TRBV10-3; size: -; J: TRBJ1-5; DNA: TGTGCCATCAGTGAAGTGACAGGGGGCAATCAGCCCCAGCATTTT; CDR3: CAISEVTGGNQPQHF
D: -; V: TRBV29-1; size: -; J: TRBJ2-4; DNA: TGCAGCGTTGAGGCACAAGCCAAAAACATTCAGTACTTC; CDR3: CSVEAQAKNIQYF
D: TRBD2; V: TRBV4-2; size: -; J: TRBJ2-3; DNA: TGTGCCAGCAGCCAAGTAGCGGGGGGGGATACGCAGTATTTT; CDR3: CASSQVAGGDTQYF
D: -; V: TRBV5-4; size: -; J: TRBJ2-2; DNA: TGTGCCAGCAGCTTGGACAGTAAGAACACCGGGGAGCTGTTTTTT; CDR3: CASSLDSKNTGELFF
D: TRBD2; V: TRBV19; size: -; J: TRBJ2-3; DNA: TGTGCCAGTAGTATGCGGGGCGGGAGGAGCACAGATACGCAGTATTTT; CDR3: CASSMRGGRSTDTQYF
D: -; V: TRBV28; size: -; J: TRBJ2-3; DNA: TGTGCCAGCACCTCCATTGGTACGCAGTATTTT; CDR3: CASTSIGTQYF
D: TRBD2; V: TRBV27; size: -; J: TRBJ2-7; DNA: TGTGCCAGCAGTGTACTTTTAGCGGGAGGAATCTCCGAGCAGTACTTC; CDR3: CASSVLLAGGISEQYF
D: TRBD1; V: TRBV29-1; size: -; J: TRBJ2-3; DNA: TGCAGCGTTGGGAAGACAGGGTCGGCAGATACGCAGTATTTT; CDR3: CSVGKTGSADTQYF
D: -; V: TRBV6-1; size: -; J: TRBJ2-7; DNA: TGTGCCAGCAGTGAAATGTGGCAGGGTGTAGGACACGAGCAGTACTTC; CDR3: CASSEMWQGVGHEQYF
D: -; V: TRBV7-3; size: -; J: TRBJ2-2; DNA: TGTGCCAGCAGCCCGCGACCGACCGGGGAGCTGTTTTTT; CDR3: CASSPRPTGELFF
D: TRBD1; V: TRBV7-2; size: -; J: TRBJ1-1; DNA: TGTGCCAGCAGCTCAGAGGGACAGAACATGAACACTGAAGCTTTCTTT; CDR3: CASSSEGQNMNTEAFF
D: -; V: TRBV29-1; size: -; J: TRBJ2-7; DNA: TGCAGCGTCCGGTTGGGCAGCTACGAGCAGTACTTC; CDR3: CSVRLGSYEQYF
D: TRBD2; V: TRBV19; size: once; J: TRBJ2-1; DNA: TGTGCCAGTAGTGTAAGGACTAGCGGGACTTACAATGAGCAGTTCTTC; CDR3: CASSVRTSGTYNEQFF
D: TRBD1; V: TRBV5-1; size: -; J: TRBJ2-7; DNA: TGCGCCAGCAGCTCGACCGGGACAGGGGTTGTCTACGAGCAGTACTTC; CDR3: CASSSTGTGVVYEQYF
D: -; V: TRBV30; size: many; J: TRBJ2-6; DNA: TGTGCCTGGAGTCAAACAGGTCCCGGGGCCAACGTCCTGACTTTC; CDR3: CAWSQTGPGANVLTF